Following are 7 T cell receptor beta chains from one sample sequenced in a study of identical twins. TCRdb re-called the 5' RACE reads with MiXCR, one entry per CDR3 protein. The sample holds approximately 630,000 distinct CDR3 sequences, just over 7% seen once. These data are also associated with another study on yellow fever vaccine responses in identical twins.

Specimen: PBMCs. The receptors come from a woman younger than 35 in good health.

With respect to this clonotype: No conserved phenylalanine or tryptophan ends this CDR3, so it is likely a read error. This chain's CDR3 is CASSPYALDSTDTQYL. As DNA, the CDR3 is TGTGCCAGCTCACCATACGCACTGGACAGCACAGATACGCAGTATCTT. This sequence joins TRBV18 and TRBJ2-3; D is ambiguous. The CDR3 has 16 residues. Germline V gene sequence: CDR1 KGHSH, CDR2 LQKENI. V was clipped by 2 bases and J by 0 bases, with 12 bases between them.

This clonotype was picked up a small number of times. The chain employs TRBV7-9 and TRBJ1-2; tentative D call: TRBD1 (5 bases). This CDR3 has 15 residues. CDR1 and CDR2 from the germline V gene are SEHNR and FQNEAQ (reference sequence). V lost 3 bases, J lost 2 bases, and 13 bases lay in between. CDR3 protein: CASSFSDSYNYGYTF. DNA for the CDR3: TGTGCCAGCAGCTTTAGCGACAGTTACAACTATGGCTACACCTTC.

This sequence joins TRBV20-1 and TRBJ2-1; D is perhaps TRBD1 (7 bases). The CDR3 runs to 12 residues. Germline CDR1 DFQATT, CDR2 SNEGSKA (reference sequence). The CDR3 sequence is CSGRGTEYEQFF. The CDR3 nucleotides read TGCAGCGGACGCGGGACAGAGTATGAGCAGTTCTTC.

This clonotype appeared many times. This sequence joins TRBV2 and TRBJ2-7, with 12 bases fitting TRBD2. V shed 4 bases, J shed 2 bases, and the junction held 12 bases outside the gene matches. Germline CDR1 SNHLY, CDR2 FYNNEI. The CDR3 length is 18 residues. The CDR3 nucleotides are TGTGCCAGCAGTGGGCTAGCGGGAGGGCCTACACTTACCTACGAGCAGTACTTC. It translates to CASSGLAGGPTLTYEQYF.

This clonotype was counted ten times or more. The rearrangement uses TRBV29-1 and TRBJ2-1, with 10 bases aligning to TRBD2. CDR3 length: 13 residues. V dropped 8 bases and J dropped 8; count of bases not matched to a gene: 9. Germline loops: CDR1 SQVTM, CDR2 ANQGSEA. In DNA, the CDR3 is TGCAGCACCTTAGCGGGGGGTGTTGATGAGCAGTTCTTC. Residues: CSTLAGGVDEQFF.

In its sample, this clonotype was seen a few times. The gene calls are TRBV18 and TRBJ2-6, with D perhaps TRBD1 (6 bases). The CDR3 loop spans 17 amino acids. Germline assignment: CDR1 KGHSH and CDR2 LQKENI. V lost 4 bases to trimming and J lost 0 bases, with 13 bases between them. In nucleotides, the CDR3 is TGTGCCAGCTCACGGGGACAAACCCTCTCTGGGGCCAACGTCCTGACTTTC. It specifies CASSRGQTLSGANVLTF.

DNA for the CDR3: TGTGCCAGCAGCCGTCCCGGGACAGGGTTCGCCGGGGAGCTGTTTTTT. The encoded protein is CASSRPGTGFAGELFF. The chain joins TRBV12-3 or TRBV12-4 to TRBJ2-2, with 9 bases lining up with TRBD1. Trimming removed 6 bases from V and 6 bases from J; junction bases left unmatched: 11. The CDR3 sequence is 16 residues long.